Listed here are 30 T cell receptor beta chains from one sample, sequenced in a study of cytomegalovirus exposure and HLA in healthy donors. A multiplex PCR was run with 60 Vbeta primers and 13 Jbeta primers. The protocol was immunoSEQ multiplex PCR, while the TCRdb copy is restricted to in-frame clones and leaves out a portion. The sample has 150,000 to 200,000 clones, 79% seen once; the top ten hold 2.1%. Material for sequencing was PBMCs. Source of these receptors: a man aged 35-49 years in good health and CMV-seronegative.

The chain employs TRBV6-1 and TRBJ2-3; 9 positions agree with TRBD1. The CDR3 sequence is 15 residues long. Germline V gene data show CDR1 as MNHNS and CDR2 as SASEGT. V dropped 2 bases and J dropped 7; count of bases not matched to a gene: 7. The CDR3 here is CASSELDRGGYTQYF. The CDR3 DNA is TGTGCCAGCAGTGAATTAGACAGGGGGGGATATACGCAGTATTTT.

This sequence joins TRBV2 and TRBJ1-1; D is unresolved. This CDR3 is built from 14 residues. Germline CDR1 SNHLY, CDR2 FYNNEI. V dropped 4 bases and J dropped 5 bases, with 14 bases sitting between them. The CDR3: CASSGRTGRTEAFF. The CDR3 region has the DNA TGTGCCAGCAGTGGCCGGACGGGAAGGACTGAAGCTTTCTTT.

The chain carries TRBV5-4 and TRBJ2-5, with D tentatively TRBD2 (7 bases). This CDR3 is 18 amino acids long. CDR1 and CDR2 from the germline V gene are SGHNT and YYREEE (reference sequence). V was shortened by 4 bases and J by 0 bases, with 22 bases between the two germline ends. CDR3 in amino acids: CASSPVMGGRFNQETQYF. CDR3 coding DNA: TGTGCCAGCAGCCCAGTGATGGGGGGGCGATTTAACCAAGAGACCCAGTACTTC.

Comment on this clone: This same CDR3 is encoded by further DNA sequences in the sample. The V and J genes are TRBV9 and TRBJ2-2; 7 nucleotides line up with TRBD2. With V trimmed by 0 bases and J by 1 base, 0 bases remained unmatched. CDR3 length equals 15 residues. CDR1 and CDR2 (germline): SGDLS, YYNGEE. CDR3 nucleotide sequence: TGTGCCAGCAGCGTAGGCGGGGGGAACACCGGGGAGCTGTTTTTT. This gives the protein CASSVGGGNTGELFF.

The chain is built from TRBV11-3 and TRBJ2-1; 14 positions match TRBD2. Per germline, CDR1 SGHNT and CDR2 YENEEA. CDR3 length: 15 amino acids. Unmatched junction bases numbered 4, after V lost 5 bases and J lost 7 bases. The CDR3 reads CASSKGLAGVNEQFF. In DNA, the CDR3 is TGTGCCAGCAGCAAGGGACTAGCGGGAGTAAATGAGCAGTTCTTC.

This rearrangement joins TRBV6-6 to TRBJ2-7; D not certain. The CDR3 contains 16 residues. Germline assignment: CDR1 MNHNY and CDR2 SVGAGI (reference sequence). With 2 bases removed from V and 2 bases from J, the gap between germline ends came to 16 bases. CDR3 bases: TGTGCCAGCAGTTACCCAGGTTCGGTGGAAGCCTACGAGCAGTACTTC. Amino acid sequence: CASSYPGSVEAYEQYF.

V gene TRBV9 combines with J gene TRBJ2-1; the match to TRBD2 covers 12 bases. V was pared by 0 bases and J by 7 bases, with 5 bases of the junction left unmatched. This CDR3 has 16 amino acids. The germline gives CDR1 SGDLS, CDR2 YYNGEE. CDR3 sequence (DNA): TGTGCCAGCAGCGTAGACCTAGCGGGAGGGGTTAATGAGCAGTTCTTC. Translation: CASSVDLAGGVNEQFF.

In its sample, this clone was seen once. The V gene is TRBV28, the J gene TRBJ2-2; 7 nucleotides align to TRBD1. The CDR3 runs 16 residues. Germline V lookup: CDR1 MDHEN, CDR2 SYDVKM. Trimming cost V 5 bases and J 2 bases; bases outside gene matches: 8. The CDR3 DNA sequence: TGTGCCAGCAGTCCTGCCGGGACAGCAAACACCGGGGAGCTGTTTTTT. This encodes CASSPAGTANTGELFF. Supplemented by reference TRBV28 and TRBJ2-2, the full variable domain reads DVKVTQSSRYLVKRTGEKVFLECVQDMDHENMFWYRQDPGLGLRLIYFSYDVKMKEKGDIPEGYSVSREKKERFSLILESASTNQTSMYLCASSPAGTANTGELFFGEGSRLTVL.

The gene calls are TRBV9 and TRBJ2-5, with 11 bases aligning to TRBD2. The J call may not be correct, given that the DNA end is closer to TRBJ2-7. The CDR3 sequence is 15 residues long. Germline V gene sequence: CDR1 SGDLS, CDR2 YYNGEE. CDR3 region: CASSQGLAGDYEQYF. In nucleotides, the CDR3 is TGTGCCAGCAGCCAAGGACTAGCGGGCGATTACGAGCAGTACTTC.

J is TRBJ2-5 and V is TRBV10-2; the match to TRBD2 covers 7 bases. CDR1 and CDR2 (germline): WSHSY, SAAADI. V lost 6 bases, J lost 2 bases, and 6 bases stayed unmatched. The CDR3 is 14 amino acids. The CDR3 region has the DNA TGCGCCAGCAGCCCTAGCGGAAGACAAGAGACCCAGTACTTC. Amino acid sequence: CASSPSGRQETQYF.

CDR3 sequence: CASSRTQGDIETQYF. The CDR3 DNA reads as TGTGCCAGCAGTCGGACACAGGGGGATATAGAGACCCAGTACTTC. J is TRBJ2-5 and V is TRBV28, with 8 bases matching TRBD1. Germline assignment: CDR1 MDHEN and CDR2 SYDVKM. This CDR3 has 15 amino acids. The trim removed 5 bases at V and 4 bases at J, leaving 9 bases unmatched.

This clone was detected a few times. This chain links TRBV7-8 with TRBJ1-5, with 7 bases aligning to TRBD1. CDR3 length: 15 amino acids. Germline assignment: CDR1 SGHVS and CDR2 FQNEAQ. The V segment lost 5 bases and the J segment 5 bases; nucleotides outside the gene matches: 9. CDR3 bases: TGTGCCAGCAGCGTCGACAGGGAAGTAGATCAGCCCCAGCATTTT. Translating it yields CASSVDREVDQPQHF.

The V and J genes are TRBV28 and TRBJ2-1; 8 bases fit TRBD2. CDR3 length: 15 amino acids. The junction had 3 bases not matched to a gene; V was cut back by 5 bases and J by 0 bases. Germline assignment: CDR1 MDHEN and CDR2 SYDVKM. The CDR3 DNA reads as TGTGCCAGCAGTCCCAGCGGGAGCTCCTACAATGAGCAGTTCTTC. This translates into CASSPSGSSYNEQFF.

In its sample, this clone was seen once. The V and J genes are TRBV29-1 and TRBJ1-4; 11 bases map to TRBD1. This CDR3 spans 15 amino acids. V was pared by 6 bases and J by 2 bases, with 5 bases of the junction left unmatched. Germline V gene lookup returns CDR1 SQVTM and CDR2 ANQGSEA. The CDR3 protein is CSVARDRGTNEKLFF. The CDR3 DNA reads TGCAGCGTAGCCCGGGACAGGGGGACTAATGAAAAACTGTTTTTT.

This chain joins TRBV10-3 and TRBJ1-3; TRBD1 is a possible D gene (5 bases). V was clipped by 2 bases and J by 0 bases, with 11 bases between them. The CDR3 runs to 16 residues. The germline gives CDR1 ENHRY, CDR2 SYGVKD. The CDR3: CAISEQGSHSGNTIYF. CDR3 DNA sequence: TGTGCCATCAGTGAGCAGGGTTCCCACTCTGGAAACACCATATATTTT.

The gene calls are TRBV5-1 and TRBJ2-7; weak D call: TRBD2 (8 bases). CDR3 length: 18 amino acids. V was shortened by 0 bases and J by 4 bases, with 23 bases between the two germline ends. CDR1 and CDR2 from the germline V gene are SGHRS and YFSETQ. The CDR3 DNA reads TGCGCCAGCAGCTTGGCCAGGGGGACTAGAGATATGTTGTACGAGCAGTACTTC. Amino acids: CASSLARGTRDMLYEQYF.

This chain connects TRBV5-1 to TRBJ2-7, with a tentative D call TRBD1 (6 bases). The CDR3 sequence is 16 residues long. The germline V gene encodes CDR1 SGHRS and CDR2 YFSETQ. V was shortened by 4 bases and J by 2 bases, with 19 bases between the two germline ends. DNA of the CDR3: TGCGCCAGCAGCCCAGGACAGAACCGAGTCCCCTACGAGCAGTACTTC. As protein: CASSPGQNRVPYEQYF.

This chain joins TRBV5-1 and TRBJ2-5; D perhaps matches TRBD2 (5 bases). The J call may be incorrect, as the DNA end agrees better with TRBJ2-7. This CDR3 is built from 15 residues. Germline CDR1 reads SGHRS; CDR2 reads YFSETQ. In DNA form, the CDR3 reads TGCGCCAGCAGCCCCAGCGGACTGGACTCCTACGAGCAGTACTTC. Its protein product is CASSPSGLDSYEQYF.

The J gene is TRBJ2-7, the V gene TRBV5-6; D might be TRBD2 (5 bases). The germline CDR1 and CDR2 sequences are SGHDT and YYEEEE. Trimming cost V 0 bases and J 6 bases, with 10 bases left between them. The CDR3 is 13 residues long. CDR3 residues: CASSLVGRVEQYF. The DNA for the CDR3 is TGTGCCAGCAGCTTGGTAGGGCGGGTCGAGCAGTACTTC. Based on the CDR3 plus reference TRBV5-6 and TRBJ2-7, the full variable domain is DAGVTQSPTHLIKTRGQQVTLRCSPKSGHDTVSWYQQALGQGPQFIFQYYEEEERQRGNFPDRFSGHQFPNYSSELNVNALLLGDSALYLCASSLVGRVEQYFGPGTRLTVT.

The gene calls are TRBV4-1 and TRBJ2-3; TRBD2 agrees at 7 bases. Per germline, CDR1 MGHRA and CDR2 YSYEKL. Unmatched junction bases numbered 9, after V lost 1 base and J lost 2 bases. The CDR3 is 17 amino acids. The CDR3 sequence is CASSQVPSGGITDTQYF. The DNA for the CDR3 is TGCGCCAGCAGCCAAGTGCCTAGCGGAGGAATCACAGATACGCAGTATTTT.

This clone has only one observation. V gene TRBV19 combines with J gene TRBJ1-2, with a tentative D call TRBD1 (5 bases). Germline lookup yields CDR1 LNHDA and CDR2 SQIVND (reference sequence). The V gene lost 3 bases and the J gene lost 5 bases, with 16 bases spanning the gap. There are 15 residues in the CDR3. The CDR3 loop reads CASSMQGVPRYGYTF. Written as DNA, the CDR3 is TGTGCCAGTAGTATGCAAGGGGTCCCTCGATATGGCTACACCTTC.

The gene calls are TRBV5-6 and TRBJ2-1; 8 bases align to TRBD1. From germline, CDR1 is SGHDT and CDR2 YYEEEE. This CDR3 spans 13 amino acids. V was clipped by 4 bases and J by 8 bases; unmatched bases: 5. As DNA, the CDR3 is TGTGCCAGCAGCCGGAACAGGGGGTATGAGCAGTTCTTC. Translated, it gives CASSRNRGYEQFF.

V and J are TRBV2 and TRBJ1-6; possible D gene TRBD1, 6 bases. The CDR3 runs 15 residues. Trimming cost V 1 base and J 7 bases, with 11 bases left between them. Germline loops: CDR1 SNHLY, CDR2 FYNNEI. For the CDR3, the DNA is TGTGCCAGCAGTGAAGTAGGACAGTCCAATTCACCCCTCCACTTT. Protein product: CASSEVGQSNSPLHF.

The rearrangement uses TRBV5-5 and TRBJ2-1, with unresolved D. The CDR3 has 15 residues. The ends were cut back, 0 bases at V and 8 bases at J, with 15 bases in the middle. The germline CDR1 and CDR2 sequences are SGHKS and YYEKEE (reference sequence). In nucleotides, the CDR3 is TGTGCCAGCAGCTTGGTTCTAGTCTTGGTTGATGAGCAGTTCTTC. Amino acid sequence: CASSLVLVLVDEQFF.

This chain joins TRBV29-1 and TRBJ1-1; 9 nucleotides align to TRBD1. Germline values: CDR1 SQVTM, CDR2 ANQGSEA. V trimming: 2 bases; J trimming: 0 bases; junction bases outside the gene matches: 4. This CDR3 is 15 amino acids long. This CDR3 is CSVEKGDRVNTEAFF. The CDR3 nucleotides read TGCAGCGTTGAAAAGGGGGACAGGGTGAACACTGAAGCTTTCTTT.

This chain connects TRBV7-9 to TRBJ2-5; the match to TRBD2 covers 11 bases. With 0 bases clipped from V and 4 bases from J, the junction kept 4 bases outside the gene matches. The germline V gene encodes CDR1 SEHNR and CDR2 FQNEAQ (reference sequence). The CDR3 covers 16 residues. The chain's CDR3 is CASSLAGGLAGETQYF. The DNA for the CDR3 is TGTGCCAGCAGCTTAGCGGGAGGACTAGCGGGAGAGACCCAGTACTTC.

This clone was detected a few times. The chain links TRBV7-9 to TRBJ2-7; tentatively, D is TRBD1 (6 bases). This CDR3 has 15 residues. Germline lookup yields CDR1 SEHNR and CDR2 FQNEAQ (reference sequence). Trimming pared 5 bases from V and 3 bases from J, leaving 17 bases between. CDR3 coding DNA: TGTGCCAGCAGCCACCCTGGCAGGGGATACTACGAGCAGTACTTC. It specifies CASSHPGRGYYEQYF.

The chain combines TRBV15 with TRBJ2-1; TRBD1 matches 7 bases. There are 16 residues in the CDR3. V shed 4 bases and J 7 bases; nucleotides not matched to a gene: 13. Germline lookup yields CDR1 LNHNV and CDR2 YYDKDF (reference sequence). The CDR3 region has the DNA TGTGCCACCAGCAAAGACAGGGATAAGGGGGAAAATGAGCAGTTCTTC. This translates into CATSKDRDKGENEQFF.

In its sample, this clone was seen a few times. The chain combines TRBV28 with TRBJ2-4; the match to TRBD1 covers 8 bases. V dropped 5 bases and J dropped 6; count of bases not matched to a gene: 9. CDR1 is MDHEN, CDR2 SYDVKM, per germline. CDR3 length: 15 amino acids. CDR3 in DNA: TGTGCCAGCAGTAGTTCCGGGACAGGAAGAAACATTCAGTACTTC. This sequence encodes CASSSSGTGRNIQYF.

V is TRBV6-5 and J is TRBJ1-1, with a possible D match to TRBD1 (6 bases). The V and J ends lost 6 bases and 1 base respectively, with 12 bases between them. Germline V lookup: CDR1 MNHEY, CDR2 SVGAGI. This CDR3 has 14 residues. This CDR3 is CASRRQAGNTEAFF. CDR3 in DNA: TGTGCCAGCAGGCGACAGGCAGGGAACACTGAAGCTTTCTTT.